The source of this T cell receptor beta chain is a study of T-cell memory formation after mild COVID-19. Study information: Largely, the TCR clusters proved donor specific. Study results and caveats: Pre-infection memory held some responding clones, suggesting pre-existing cross-reactive T cells responded. Chiefly within CM and EM were the contracting CD4+ clones; CD8+ ones were within EMRA. Later expanders leaned CD4+, whereas clones that contracted between day 15 and 85 were balanced CD4/CD8.

About this clonotype itself: The antigen is not known.

From the 5' RACE reads, TCRdb called clonotypes with MiXCR, one entry per CDR3 protein. Here the sample spans around 310,000 distinct CDR3 sequences, 20% to 25% being singletons. CDR1 LNHNV and CDR2 YYDKDF come from the germline V gene (reference sequence). CDR3 size: 14 residues. The V gene lost 0 bases and the J gene lost 4 bases, with 8 bases spanning the gap. This chain connects TRBV15 to TRBJ2-3; possible D gene TRBD1, 5 bases. The TCR comes from a man aged 18 to 30 who had mild COVID-19 (a few samples of this study predate the infection). Cell type and time point are not known. Specimen: PBMCs or a T cell subset sorted from them (not recorded which). CDR3 residues: CATSRDPRADTQYF. The DNA of the CDR3 is TGTGCCACCAGCAGAGATCCCAGGGCAGATACGCAGTATTTT.